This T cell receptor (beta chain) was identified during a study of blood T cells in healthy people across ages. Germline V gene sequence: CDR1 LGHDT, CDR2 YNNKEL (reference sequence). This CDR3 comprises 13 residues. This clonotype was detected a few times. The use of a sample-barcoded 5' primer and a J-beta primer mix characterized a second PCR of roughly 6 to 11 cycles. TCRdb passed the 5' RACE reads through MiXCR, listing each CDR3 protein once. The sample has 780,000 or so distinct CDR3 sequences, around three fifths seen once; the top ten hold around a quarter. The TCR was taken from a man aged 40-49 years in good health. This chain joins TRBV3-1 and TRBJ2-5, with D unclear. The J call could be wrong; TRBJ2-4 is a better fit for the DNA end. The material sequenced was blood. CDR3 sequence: CASSPSGPDIQYF. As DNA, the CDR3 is TGTGCCAGCAGCCCCTCCGGGCCCGACATTCAGTACTTC.